The 24 T cell receptor beta chains in this list originate from one sample, sequenced in a study of long-term antiretroviral therapy in people with HIV. Assay version v3.0 of immunoSEQ was used, and it was run at survey level. Sequencing used immunoSEQ multiplex PCR; TCRdb keeps in-frame clones, though not all of them. The sample consists of 34,000 or so clones, approximately 80% of them appearing once. Sequences were derived from unsorted PBMCs, sampled 0.6 years after starting antiretroviral therapy. These receptors all stem from a man between 18 and 35 years old with HIV.

The genes are TRBV6-1 and TRBJ2-3; D uncertain. Germline V lookup: CDR1 MNHNS, CDR2 SASEGT. This CDR3 spans 13 amino acids. Trimming removed 11 bases at V and 0 bases at J, with 12 bases between. The CDR3 DNA follows: TGTGCCGTAGCCTGGGGTAGCACAGATACGCAGTATTTT. This encodes CAVAWGSTDTQYF.

This clone was recorded a few times. This sequence joins TRBV7-6 and TRBJ2-7; D gene uncertain. V was clipped by 1 base and J by 1 base, with 11 bases between them. This CDR3 is built from 15 residues. Germline assignment: CDR1 SGHVS and CDR2 FNYEAQ. The CDR3 loop reads CASSLGNVGSYEQYF. The DNA for the CDR3 is TGTGCCAGCAGCTTAGGAAACGTTGGTTCCTACGAGCAGTACTTC.

The chain links TRBV29-1 to TRBJ2-5, with a possible D match to TRBD2 (5 bases). Germline V gene lookup returns CDR1 SQVTM and CDR2 ANQGSEA. The CDR3 covers 17 residues. V lost 1 base, J lost 2 bases, and 20 bases lay in between. The CDR3 bases are TGCAGCGTTGAAGTACTAGTCCAACCAAGTCATCAAGAGACCCAGTACTTC. This sequence encodes CSVEVLVQPSHQETQYF.

The J gene is TRBJ2-5, the V gene TRBV5-1; 9 nucleotides align to TRBD2. CDR1 and CDR2 from the germline V gene are SGHRS and YFSETQ. After removal of 1 base from V and 4 bases from J, the junction contained 11 bases not matched to a gene. CDR3 length: 17 amino acids. CDR3 amino acids: CASSLISGGRASETQYF. CDR3 sequence (DNA): TGCGCCAGCAGCTTGATCTCGGGCGGGAGGGCCTCAGAGACCCAGTACTTC.

V is TRBV25-1 and J is TRBJ2-1, with 11 bases identical to TRBD1. The germline gives CDR1 MGHDK, CDR2 SYGVNS. V dropped 6 bases and J dropped 7; count of bases not matched to a gene: 8. The CDR3 has 15 residues. The chain's CDR3 is CASSRGGTGGNEQFF. The CDR3 coding sequence is TGTGCCAGCAGCCGCGGGGGGACAGGGGGTAATGAGCAGTTCTTC.

This clone was found a few times. The chain has TRBV6-1 and TRBJ2-7; D gene uncertain. V lost 8 bases to trimming and J lost 3 bases, with 14 bases between them. The CDR3 sequence is 13 residues long. Germline V lookup: CDR1 MNHNS, CDR2 SASEGT. The DNA of the CDR3 is TGTGCCAGCTCAGAAGGGCAGCACTACGAGCAGTACTTC. As protein: CASSEGQHYEQYF.

This chain links TRBV6-5 with TRBJ2-1; TRBD2 might be the D (6 bases). V lost 6 bases and J 6 bases, leaving 9 bases between the germline ends. This CDR3 contains 12 residues. Germline V gene lookup returns CDR1 MNHEY and CDR2 SVGAGI. CDR3 DNA: TGTGCCAGCAGGGGACTCTCCAATGAGCAGTTCTTC. It is translated as CASRGLSNEQFF.

The chain recombines TRBV4-2 with TRBJ2-7; D perhaps matches TRBD1 (8 bases). The V end lost 4 bases, the J end lost 5 bases, and 15 bases lay between the germline ends. CDR1 and CDR2 from the germline V gene are LGHNA and YNFKEQ. This CDR3 contains 14 residues. The CDR3 DNA reads TGTGCCAGCAGCCCGGGGACAGGACTAGACGAGCAGTACTTC. It codes for CASSPGTGLDEQYF.

The chain couples TRBV5-4 to TRBJ2-7, with TRBD2 identical over 13 bases. After removal of 4 bases from V and 6 bases from J, the junction contained 4 bases not matched to a gene. This CDR3 has 14 amino acids. Germline CDR1 is SGHNT and CDR2 is YYREEE (reference sequence). Here the CDR3 reads CASSLGLAGSEQYF. The CDR3 region has the DNA TGTGCCAGCAGCCTGGGACTAGCGGGAAGCGAGCAGTACTTC.

This chain connects TRBV2 to TRBJ2-1; D gene unclear. The CDR3 consists of 13 residues. Germline CDR1 and CDR2: SNHLY and FYNNEI. With 7 bases removed from V and 9 bases from J, the gap between germline ends came to 16 bases. In DNA, the CDR3 is TGTGCCAGCAAGGTCGTAGTTATGGGTGAGCAGTTCTTC. Translating it yields CASKVVVMGEQFF.

The chain recombines TRBV6-1 with TRBJ1-5, with TRBD1 matching over 7 bases. V dropped 5 bases and J dropped 0; count of bases not matched to a gene: 4. CDR3 length: 15 amino acids. The germline gives CDR1 MNHNS, CDR2 SASEGT. The CDR3: CASSWDSYSNQPQHF. The DNA for the CDR3 is TGTGCCAGCAGTTGGGACAGCTATAGCAATCAGCCCCAGCATTTT.

The chain combines TRBV7-6 with TRBJ2-2; a possible D gene is TRBD1 (5 bases). In germline, CDR1 is SGHVS, CDR2 FNYEAQ. Trimming took 5 bases from V and 8 from J, leaving 12 bases between them. The CDR3 has 13 residues. This chain's CDR3 is CASSHQGEGELFF. DNA of the CDR3: TGTGCCAGCAGCCACCAGGGTGAAGGGGAGCTGTTTTTT.

The rearrangement links TRBV6-1 to TRBJ2-1, with D tentatively TRBD1 or TRBD2 (5 bases each). This CDR3 has 11 amino acids. The germline V gene has CDR1 MNHNS and CDR2 SASEGT. V was cut by 10 bases and J by 9 bases, with 13 bases left in between. This CDR3 is CATTRDLEQFF. CDR3 sequence (DNA): TGTGCCACCACCCGGGACCTTGAGCAGTTCTTC.

The V and J genes are TRBV10-2 and TRBJ1-1, with 8 bases aligning to TRBD1. The CDR3 has 15 residues. V lost 4 bases, J lost 5 bases, and 9 bases stayed unmatched. Germline V gene lookup returns CDR1 WSHSY and CDR2 SAAADI. The chain's CDR3 is CASSVAGGFGTEAFF. CDR3 bases: TGCGCCAGCAGTGTGGCAGGGGGCTTCGGAACTGAAGCTTTCTTT.

The sample holds one count of this clone. The rearrangement joins TRBV5-6 to TRBJ2-5, with D possibly called TRBD1 or TRBD2 (6 bases each). Per the germline V gene, CDR1 is SGHDT and CDR2 is YYEEEE. The CDR3 is made up of 15 amino acids. V was trimmed by 4 bases and J by 1 base, leaving 14 bases between them. Here the CDR3 DNA reads TGTGCCAGCAGCGCGGTGGGGGGCCCCCAAGAGACCCAGTACTTC. Translating it yields CASSAVGGPQETQYF.

J is TRBJ1-5 and V is TRBV27; no clear D. Per germline, CDR1 MNHEY and CDR2 SMNVEV (reference sequence). Trimming left V 0 bases short and J 7 bases short, with 10 bases between. The CDR3 runs 14 residues. This CDR3 reads CASSLSGLDQPQHF. The CDR3, as DNA: TGTGCCAGCAGTTTATCAGGCCTGGACCAGCCCCAGCATTTT.

This sequence joins TRBV11-2 and TRBJ1-1, with D uncertain. The CDR3 runs to 17 residues. CDR1 and CDR2 from the germline V gene are SGHAT and FQNNGV. V lost 5 bases, J lost 1 base, and 20 bases lay in between. CDR3 nucleotides: TGTGCCAGCAGCGACGGTATATCTAGTCCTAAGAACACTGAAGCTTTCTTT. This gives the protein CASSDGISSPKNTEAFF.

This chain links TRBV6-5 with TRBJ2-2; 13 bases align to TRBD2. Germline V gene lookup returns CDR1 MNHEY and CDR2 SVGAGI. The trim removed 7 bases at V and 7 bases at J, leaving 3 bases unmatched. The CDR3 totals 14 residues. CDR3: CASTRTSGSGELFF. DNA for the CDR3: TGTGCCAGCACCCGGACTAGCGGGAGCGGGGAGCTGTTTTTT.

V usage is TRBV6-1 and J usage is TRBJ1-1; TRBD1 matches at 9 bases. The germline gives CDR1 MNHNS, CDR2 SASEGT. The V segment lost 3 bases and the J segment 6 bases; nucleotides outside the gene matches: 5. The CDR3 sequence is 14 residues long. CDR3 DNA: TGTGCCAGCAGTGAGACCCGACAGGGGGCTGAAGCTTTCTTT. Translated: CASSETRQGAEAFF.

The CDR3 is CASRRDSTDTQYF. Written as DNA, the CDR3 is TGTGCCAGCAGACGGGATAGCACAGATACGCAGTATTTT. This chain links TRBV6-5 with TRBJ2-3; perhaps TRBD2 as D (5 bases). Germline V gene sequence: CDR1 MNHEY, CDR2 SVGAGI. The ends were cut back, 6 bases at V and 0 bases at J, with 7 bases in the middle. The CDR3 covers 13 residues.

Written as DNA, the CDR3 is TGCGCCAGCACCCCCGGCATACAGGGACGATTCTCTGGGGCCAACGTCCTGACTTTC. Encoded protein: CASTPGIQGRFSGANVLTF. The V and J genes are TRBV10-2 and TRBJ2-6; TRBD1 might be the D (6 bases). Trimming took off 7 bases at V and 0 bases at J, with 22 bases between the two ends. The CDR3 is 19 amino acids. Germline V gene lookup returns CDR1 WSHSY and CDR2 SAAADI.

This rearrangement joins TRBV28 to TRBJ2-1; D is uncertain. Trimming took 4 bases from V and 7 from J, leaving 11 bases between them. Germline V gives CDR1 MDHEN, CDR2 SYDVKM. This CDR3 has 13 residues. The chain's CDR3 is CASSSAPSNEQFF. CDR3 sequence (DNA): TGTGCCAGCAGTTCCGCCCCCTCGAATGAGCAGTTCTTC.

The chain couples TRBV5-1 to TRBJ2-1, with D uncertain. V lost 0 bases, J lost 0 bases, and 10 bases lay in between. CDR1 is SGHRS, CDR2 YFSETQ, per germline. The CDR3 extends over 16 amino acids. CDR3 region: CASSLDGASSYNEQFF. CDR3 DNA: TGCGCCAGCAGCTTGGATGGAGCGAGCTCCTACAATGAGCAGTTCTTC.

This clone was detected only once. This rearrangement joins TRBV6-6 to TRBJ2-5; perhaps TRBD2 as D (5 bases). The V end lost 5 bases, the J end lost 2 bases, and 12 bases lay between the germline ends. Germline CDR1 and CDR2: MNHNY and SVGAGI (reference sequence). The CDR3 consists of 14 residues. CDR3: CASSTKGLQETQYF. The CDR3 DNA follows: TGTGCCAGCAGTACAAAAGGACTGCAAGAGACCCAGTACTTC.